This T cell receptor beta chain was observed in a study of blood T cell repertoires in COVID-19 (dated by TCRdb to the early 2020s). As for the study more broadly: Samples covering the acute and convalescent phases of COVID-19 were provided by collaborators in the United States, Italy and Spain. The dataset comprised deeply sampled blood TCRbeta repertoires from subjects exposed to, actively infected with, or recovered from COVID-19. A freely available public database, intended as a resource for researchers studying the immune response to SARS-CoV-2, is where the repertoires were released. A de-identified subject ID, COVID-19 status, age in years and sex were almost always included in the sample metadata. Where available, HLA class I and class II types were taken from metadata supplied by the sample provider and were not determined by assay-based typing. The samples were drawn from two sources: the first 160 participants of the ongoing ImmuneRACE study, and 1,200 or so subjects contributed by 6 global collaborators. The material from the prospective study consisted of cDNA or gDNA derived from T cells, B-cell-depleted T cells, or PBMCs. Broader findings and caveats from the paper: How much clinical and demographic metadata was included differed by source and by participant, and the metadata was provided uncurated.

TCRbeta CDR3 regions were amplified from genomic DNA by means of the immunoSEQ Assay, a bias-controlled multiplex PCR. The paper's processing steps were these. The number of nucleated cells in each sample was estimated from the amplification of reference gene primers within the assay. To quantify the absolute abundance of each unique TCRbeta CDR3 rearrangement, sequence reads were collapsed and filtered. Productive Simpson clonality was computed per sample as the square root of Simpson's diversity index over productive rearrangements. The immuneACCESS repertoire file appears here via TCRdb, limited to in-frame rearrangements. These files lack a portion of the clones; in checked studies, under half of the deficit traces to unresolved V genes, and the cause of the others is not known. V and J calls and clone size follow that table, whereas D and trimming were derived from the DNA. Counted in this sample were under 300,000 clones; roughly 84% of them appeared once. Around 2.2% of the sample is taken by the ten largest.

Samples from volunteer blood donors who had recovered from COVID-19 were contributed by a second Seattle source. Whole blood was collected in K2EDTA tubes by collaborating institutions according to the institutions' own protocols. For TCRbeta analysis, collaborator samples were shipped as frozen whole blood, as isolated PBMCs, or as DNA extracted from either sample type. V is trimmed back by 0 bases and J by 7 bases, and the junction contains 10 bases that no gene match accounts for. According to the germline V gene, CDR1 reads SGHDT and CDR2 reads YYEEEE. The CDR3 covers 16 residues, taking in both the cysteine and the phenylalanine. Of the read, only the CDR3 DNA is kept; its 48 bases are in frame from base 1. Comment on this clone: The antigen this receptor binds is unknown. Base qualities are not provided; no much larger clone lies one nucleotide away.

The specimen sequenced was peripheral blood. This sequence was found in a woman aged 40 to 50 who had recovered from COVID-19. The receptor chain draws on TRBV5-6 and TRBJ2-1; TRBD2 agrees with 7 junctional bases. The CDR3 corresponds to CASSLGLAVKGNEQFF. The bases are TGTGCCAGCAGCTTGGGGCTAGCGGTAAAAGGGAATGAGCAGTTCTTC. Beyond the CDR3, the reference TRBV5-6 and TRBJ2-1 genes provide the residues; the full variable domain reads: DAGVTQSPTHLIKTRGQQVTLRCSPKSGHDTVSWYQQALGQGPQFIFQYYEEEERQRGNFPDRFSGHQFPNYSSELNVNALLLGDSALYLCASSLGLAVKGNEQFFGPGTRLTVL.